This TCR beta chain was identified in a study of T cell responses to AZD1222 COVID-19 vaccine. Points from the study as a whole: A mostly white British donor set with more females was recruited, and clonal diversity was possibly underestimated. The peak T cell response came first, and repertoires were sampled only after it.

Profiled with immunoSEQ multiplex PCR; TCRdb holds only in-frame clones, not every one. The repertoire holds about 140,000 clones, approximately 90% seen once, with just over 5.5% in the top ten. Of note for this clone: Its antigen is undetermined.

This specimen was peripheral blood, taken on day 0 of AZD1222 vaccination. The clonotype originates from an adult in good health.

In DNA form, the CDR3 reads TGCAGCGTTGCAGGTTTCGGGGGCAGCTATGGCTACACCTTC. This encodes CSVAGFGGSYGYTF. The chain employs TRBV29-1 and TRBJ1-2; weak D call: TRBD1 (6 bases). This CDR3 has 14 residues. V lost 4 bases, J lost 4 bases, and 16 bases lay in between. Germline CDR1 reads SQVTM; CDR2 reads ANQGSEA.